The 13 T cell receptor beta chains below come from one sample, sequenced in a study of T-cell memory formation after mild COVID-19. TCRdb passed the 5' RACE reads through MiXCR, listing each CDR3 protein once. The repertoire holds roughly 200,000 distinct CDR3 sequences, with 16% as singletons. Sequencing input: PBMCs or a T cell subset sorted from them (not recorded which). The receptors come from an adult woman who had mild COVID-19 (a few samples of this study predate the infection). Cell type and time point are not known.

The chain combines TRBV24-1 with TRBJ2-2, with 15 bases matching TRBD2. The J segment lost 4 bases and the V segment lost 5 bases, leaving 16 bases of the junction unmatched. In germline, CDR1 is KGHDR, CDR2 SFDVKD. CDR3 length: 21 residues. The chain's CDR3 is CATSARKAWTSGRAGTGELFF. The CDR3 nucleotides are TGTGCCACCAGTGCTCGAAAGGCATGGACTAGCGGGAGGGCCGGCACCGGGGAGCTGTTTTTT.

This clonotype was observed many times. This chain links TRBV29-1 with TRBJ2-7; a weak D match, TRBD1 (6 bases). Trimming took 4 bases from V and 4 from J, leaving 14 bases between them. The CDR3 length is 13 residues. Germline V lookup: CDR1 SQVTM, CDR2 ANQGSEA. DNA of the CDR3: TGCAGCGTTGGCATGGGGGCAACTTACGAGCAGTACTTC. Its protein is CSVGMGATYEQYF.

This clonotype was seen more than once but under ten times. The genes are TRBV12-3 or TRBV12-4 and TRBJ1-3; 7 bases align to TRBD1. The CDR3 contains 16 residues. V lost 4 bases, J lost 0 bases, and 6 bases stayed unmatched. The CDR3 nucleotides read TGTGCCAGCAGTTCCTCAGGGGGGTTCTCTGGAAACACCATATATTTT. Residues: CASSSSGGFSGNTIYF.

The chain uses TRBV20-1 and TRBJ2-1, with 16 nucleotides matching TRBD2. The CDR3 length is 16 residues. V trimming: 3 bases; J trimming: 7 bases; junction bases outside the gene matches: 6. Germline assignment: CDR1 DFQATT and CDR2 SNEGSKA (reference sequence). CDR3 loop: CSARGTSGRAGNEQFF. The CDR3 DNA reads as TGCAGTGCTAGGGGGACTAGCGGGAGGGCCGGGAATGAGCAGTTCTTC.

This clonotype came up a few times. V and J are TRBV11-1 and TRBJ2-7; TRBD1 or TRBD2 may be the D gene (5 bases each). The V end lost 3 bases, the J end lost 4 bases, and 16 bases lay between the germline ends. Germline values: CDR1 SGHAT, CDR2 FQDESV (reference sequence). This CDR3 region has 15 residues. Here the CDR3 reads CASSFGAGGGYEQYF. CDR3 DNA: TGTGCCAGCAGCTTCGGGGCGGGCGGTGGTTACGAGCAGTACTTC.

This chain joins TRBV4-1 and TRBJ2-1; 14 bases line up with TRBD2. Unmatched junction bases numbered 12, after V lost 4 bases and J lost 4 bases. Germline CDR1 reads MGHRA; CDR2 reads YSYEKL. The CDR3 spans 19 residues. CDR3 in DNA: TGCGCCAGCAGCCCTACCCGACTAGCGGGGGGGCCCATATACAATGAGCAGTTCTTC. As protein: CASSPTRLAGGPIYNEQFF.

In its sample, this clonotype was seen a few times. The CDR3 coding sequence is TGTGCCAGCAGCACCGGACAGGGGGCGCGTGGCTACACCTTC. The encoded protein is CASSTGQGARGYTF. The chain links TRBV12-3 or TRBV12-4 to TRBJ1-2; 11 bases fit TRBD1. The CDR3 has 14 amino acids. V lost 6 bases and J lost 7; bases outside the gene matches: 7.

CDR3 protein: CASSSRQGPSEQYF. In DNA, the CDR3 is TGTGCCAGCAGCTCACGACAGGGACCCTCCGAGCAGTACTTC. The chain combines TRBV7-9 with TRBJ2-7; 7 nucleotides align to TRBD1. The J segment lost 6 bases and the V segment lost 4 bases, leaving 9 bases of the junction unmatched. This CDR3 region has 14 residues. The germline V gene encodes CDR1 SEHNR and CDR2 FQNEAQ (reference sequence).

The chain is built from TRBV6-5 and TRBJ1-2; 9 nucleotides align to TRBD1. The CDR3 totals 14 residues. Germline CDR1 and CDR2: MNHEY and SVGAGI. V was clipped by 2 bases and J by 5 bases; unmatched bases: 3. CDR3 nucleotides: TGTGCCAGCAGTTACAAGGGACAGGGATATGGCTACACCTTC. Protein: CASSYKGQGYGYTF.

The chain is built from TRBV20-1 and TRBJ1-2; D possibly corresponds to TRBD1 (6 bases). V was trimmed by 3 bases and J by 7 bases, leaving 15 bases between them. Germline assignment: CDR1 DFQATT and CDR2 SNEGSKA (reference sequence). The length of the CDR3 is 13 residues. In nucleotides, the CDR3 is TGCAGTGCTAGGTTCGACAGGAGTCGTGGCTACACCTTC. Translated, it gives CSARFDRSRGYTF.

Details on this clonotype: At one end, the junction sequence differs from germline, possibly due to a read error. The CDR3 region has the DNA TGTGACAGCAGTTCGGGGACTGGAAACTATGGCTACACCTTC. This codes for CDSSSGTGNYGYTF. The genes are TRBV25-1 and TRBJ1-2, with D maybe TRBD1 (5 bases). Germline V gene data show CDR1 as MGHDK and CDR2 as SYGVNS. The length of the CDR3 is 14 residues.

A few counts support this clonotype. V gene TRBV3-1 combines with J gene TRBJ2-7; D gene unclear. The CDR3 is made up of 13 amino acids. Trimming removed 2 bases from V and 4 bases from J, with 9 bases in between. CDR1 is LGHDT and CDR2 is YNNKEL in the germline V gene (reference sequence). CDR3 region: CASSQLYKYEQYF. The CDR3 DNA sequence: TGTGCCAGCAGCCAATTATACAAGTACGAGCAGTACTTC.

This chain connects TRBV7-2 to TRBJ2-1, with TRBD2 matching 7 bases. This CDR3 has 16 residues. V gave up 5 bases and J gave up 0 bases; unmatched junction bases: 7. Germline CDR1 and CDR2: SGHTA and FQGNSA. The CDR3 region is CASSARGGSSYNEQFF. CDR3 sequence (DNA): TGTGCCAGCAGCGCCCGCGGGGGAAGCTCCTACAATGAGCAGTTCTTC.